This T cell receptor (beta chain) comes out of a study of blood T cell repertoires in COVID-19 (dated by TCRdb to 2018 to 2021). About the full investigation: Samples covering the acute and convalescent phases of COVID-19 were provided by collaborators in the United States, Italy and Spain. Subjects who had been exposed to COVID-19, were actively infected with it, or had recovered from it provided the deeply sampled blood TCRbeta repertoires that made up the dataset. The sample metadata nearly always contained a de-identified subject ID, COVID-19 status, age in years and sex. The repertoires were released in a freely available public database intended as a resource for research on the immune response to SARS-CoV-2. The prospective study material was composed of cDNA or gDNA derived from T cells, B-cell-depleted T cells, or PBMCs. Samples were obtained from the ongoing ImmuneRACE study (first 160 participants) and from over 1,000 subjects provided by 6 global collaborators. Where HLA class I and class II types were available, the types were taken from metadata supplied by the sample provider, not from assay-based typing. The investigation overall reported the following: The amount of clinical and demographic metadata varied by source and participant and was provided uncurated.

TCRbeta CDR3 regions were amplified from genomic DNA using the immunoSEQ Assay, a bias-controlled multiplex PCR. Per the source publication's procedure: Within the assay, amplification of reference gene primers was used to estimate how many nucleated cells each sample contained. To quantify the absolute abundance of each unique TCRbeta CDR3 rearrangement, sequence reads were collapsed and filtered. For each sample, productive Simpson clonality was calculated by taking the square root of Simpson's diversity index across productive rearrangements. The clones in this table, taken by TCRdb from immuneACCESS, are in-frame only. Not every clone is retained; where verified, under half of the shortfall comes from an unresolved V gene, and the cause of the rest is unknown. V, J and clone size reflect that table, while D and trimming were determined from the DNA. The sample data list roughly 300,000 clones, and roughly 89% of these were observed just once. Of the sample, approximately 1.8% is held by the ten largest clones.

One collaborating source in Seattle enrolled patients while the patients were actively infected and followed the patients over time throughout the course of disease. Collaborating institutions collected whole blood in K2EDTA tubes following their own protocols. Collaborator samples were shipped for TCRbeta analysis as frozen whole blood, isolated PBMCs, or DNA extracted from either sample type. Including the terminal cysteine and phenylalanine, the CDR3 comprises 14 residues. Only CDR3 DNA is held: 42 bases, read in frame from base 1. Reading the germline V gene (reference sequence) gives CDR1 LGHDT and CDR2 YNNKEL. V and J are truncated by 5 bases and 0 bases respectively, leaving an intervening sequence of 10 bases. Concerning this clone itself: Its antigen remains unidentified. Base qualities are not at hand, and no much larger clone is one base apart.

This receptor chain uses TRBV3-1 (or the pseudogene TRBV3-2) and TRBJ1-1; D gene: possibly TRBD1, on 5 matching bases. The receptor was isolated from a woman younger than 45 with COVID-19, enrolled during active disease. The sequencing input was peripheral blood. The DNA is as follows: TGTGCCAGCAGCTCAGGGATTTTGAACACTGAAGCTTTCTTT. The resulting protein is CASSSGILNTEAFF.